Below, one T cell receptor beta chain is given with its context. What it binds is not known. After expansion with viral peptide pools in the ViraFEST assay, antigen-specific CD4+ T cells were sequenced. Following culture for roughly 10 days, CD4+ T cells were isolated. None of these healthy vaccinees had been infected with SARS-CoV-2 before vaccination. Sequencing was performed with immunoSEQ multiplex PCR; in TCRdb, only in-frame clones are kept and a portion is missing. The sample consists of 77,000 or so clones, around 79% of them appearing once. The germline V gene has CDR1 LNHNV and CDR2 YYDKDF (reference sequence). The V end lost 0 bases, the J end lost 7 bases, and 10 bases lay between the germline ends. The CDR3 is 14 amino acids. The sample belongs to a study of vaccination effects on CD4 cells after COVID-19.

The chain combines TRBV15 with TRBJ1-5; D not certain. The sample in question was CD4+ T cells from PBMCs cultured with SARS-CoV-2 spike peptides, obtained before COVID-19 vaccination. The receptor was derived from a human donor who received a COVID-19 vaccine. CDR3 sequence: CATSRDMVSQPQHF. CDR3 bases: TGTGCCACCAGCAGAGACATGGTAAGCCAGCCCCAGCATTTT.